Following are 2 T cell receptor beta chains from one sample sequenced in a study of cytomegalovirus exposure and HLA in healthy donors. PCR employed 60 Vbeta and 13 Jbeta primers. Profiling relied on immunoSEQ multiplex PCR, and the TCRdb table lists in-frame clones only, not all of them. The sample has 130,000 to 150,000 clones; just under 85% are singletons. Sequencing was performed on PBMCs. The source of these receptors is a man aged 35 to 55 in good health and CMV-seropositive.

CDR3 region: CASSLKAGGGQPQHF. CDR3 DNA sequence: TGTGCCAGCAGCTTAAAGGCAGGGGGAGGTCAGCCCCAGCATTTT. The chain employs TRBV7-2 and TRBJ1-5; 7 bases fit TRBD1. There are 15 residues in the CDR3. CDR1 and CDR2 (germline): SGHTA, FQGNSA. Germline trimming cut 2 bases from V and 6 bases from J; bases unmatched to any gene: 7.

The chain carries TRBV7-2 and TRBJ2-5; D remains ambiguous. The germline CDR1 and CDR2 sequences are SGHTA and FQGNSA. Trimming cost V 0 bases and J 7 bases, with 12 bases left between them. CDR3 length equals 14 residues. CDR3 sequence reads: CASSLAKTVGTQYF. Written as DNA, the CDR3 is TGTGCCAGCAGCTTAGCTAAAACTGTTGGGACCCAGTACTTC. Full variable domain (remainder filled in from reference TRBV7-2 and TRBJ2-5): GAGVSQSPSNKVTEKGKDVELRCDPISGHTALYWYRQSLGQGLEFLIYFQGNSAPDKSGLPSDRFSAERTGGSVSTLTIQRTQQEDSAVYLCASSLAKTVGTQYFGPGTRLLVL.